These T cell receptor beta chains were read from a single sample in a study of circulating and synovial CD4+ cells in juvenile arthritis. Produced via immunoSEQ multiplex PCR; TCRdb's table is partial and in-frame only. In the table there are some 35,000 clones, 95% to 96% of which are singletons. The sequenced sample consisted of CD4+ T cells from blood. The receptor source for this set is a human donor with juvenile idiopathic arthritis. The CDR3 runs from the conserved cysteine through the conserved F or W. The D gene is left open where the match is weak.

TRBV7-2	TRBD2	TRBJ2-5	CASSGGLQETQYF	TGTGCCAGCAGCGGGGGACTACAAGAGACCCAGTACTTC
TRBV9	TRBD1	TRBJ1-1	CASSARQGLNTEAFF	TGTGCCAGCAGCGCGCGACAGGGCCTGAACACTGAAGCTTTCTTT
TRBV18	TRBD2	TRBJ2-3	CASSSTFTSGSSTDTQYF	TGTGCCAGCTCATCAACCTTCACTAGCGGGTCTAGCACAGATACGCAGTATTTT
TRBV9	TRBD2	TRBJ2-3	CASSRLAGGPTDTQYF	TGTGCCAGCAGCAGACTAGCGGGAGGGCCTACAGATACGCAGTATTTT
TRBV5-6	NA	TRBJ1-2	CASSPGSNYGYTF	TGTGCCAGCAGCCCCGGTTCCAACTATGGCTACACCTTC
TRBV28	TRBD1	TRBJ1-5	CASSGKYRGFNQPQHF	TGTGCCAGCAGTGGTAAATACAGGGGTTTCAATCAGCCCCAGCATTTT
TRBV2	NA	TRBJ2-2	CASSVWRNTGELFF	TGTGCCAGCAGTGTTTGGAGAAACACCGGGGAGCTGTTTTTT
TRBV5-4	TRBD2	TRBJ2-1	CASSSPSGGAGEQFF	TGTGCCAGCAGCTCGCCCAGCGGGGGGGCAGGTGAGCAGTTCTTC
TRBV18	TRBD2	TRBJ2-3	CASSENVGTTTDTQYF	TGTGCCAGCTCAGAAAACGTTGGGACTACAACAGATACGCAGTATTTT
TRBV6-4	NA	TRBJ2-7	CAKQANGGYEQYF	TGTGCCAAACAGGCTAATGGTGGCTACGAGCAGTACTTC
TRBV10-3	NA	TRBJ2-1	CAISERQGGPYNEQFF	TGTGCCATCAGTGAGCGACAGGGAGGCCCCTACAATGAGCAGTTCTTC
TRBV21-1	NA	TRBJ1-2	CASSSSYGYTF	TGTGCCAGCAGCTCTAGCTATGGCTACACCTTC
TRBV30	TRBD1	TRBJ1-4	CAWMTGQVNNEKLFF	TGTGCCTGGATGACGGGACAGGTCAATAATGAAAAACTGTTTTTT
TRBV6-6	TRBD1	TRBJ1-2	CASSRDSNYGYTF	TGTGCCAGCAGTCGGGACAGTAACTATGGCTACACCTTC
TRBV7-3	NA	TRBJ1-2	CASSPARGETYGYTF	TGTGCCAGCAGCCCCGCCCGCGGGGAGACCTATGGCTACACCTTC
TRBV7-7	TRBD2	TRBJ2-3	CASSLLSGGTDTQYF	TGTGCCAGCAGCTTACTCAGCGGGGGGACAGATACGCAGTATTTT
TRBV29-1	NA	TRBJ1-1	CSVCTQGGTEAFF	TGCAGCGTATGCACACAGGGTGGCACTGAAGCTTTCTTT